This is a list of T cell receptor beta chains from one sample in a study of T cell responses to AZD1222 COVID-19 vaccine. Sequencing was performed with immunoSEQ multiplex PCR; in TCRdb, only in-frame clones are kept and a portion is missing. Here the sample spans approximately 150,000 clones, approximately 90% being singletons. The source material was peripheral blood, sampled on day 0 of AZD1222 vaccination. The source is an adult in good health. Both conserved end residues are trimmed from each CDR3. Each record gives: D gene, clone size, V gene, CDR3 protein. A D gene is named only where the DNA matches it firmly. Rows may omit the clone size; those that give it use once, few, many or a size class.

.	.	TRBV30	AWSSRGGDTQY
.	once	TRBV7-2	ASSLVAGETGNTIY
.	.	TRBV9	ASSVQGNEQF
.	.	TRBV9	ASTRGYTDTQY
.	.	TRBV24-1	ATRASSTDTQY
.	.	TRBV23-1	ASSQRHTRHHQPQH
.	once	TRBV29-1	SVYGRGLSYEQY
.	.	TRBV7-6	ASSFASSSSYNEQF
TRBD1	once	TRBV28	ASTLSGQGPQPQH
.	once	TRBV28	ASSWQGYHGYT
.	.	TRBV1	TSSPLVVGQFYEQY
TRBD1	.	TRBV28	AIGQGASPLH
.	.	TRBV7-2	ASRRSGAKTDTQY
.	once	TRBV6-6	ASSPRTVSYEQY
.	.	TRBV6-2/TRBV6-3	ASSLNREIANTGELF